These 8 T cell receptor beta chains came from one sample sequenced in a study of blood T cell repertoires in COVID-19 (dated by TCRdb to 2020 to 2022). Libraries were built with the immunoSEQ multiplex PCR assay. Entries here come from immuneACCESS through TCRdb and include only in-frame sequences with V and J called. Some clones fail to appear in such tables; in the studies checked, an unresolved V gene covers under half of the shortfall, and the cause of the remainder is unknown. Counted in this sample were approximately 150,000 clones; roughly 87% of them appeared once. The biggest ten clones account for less than 5% of the sample. Sequenced: peripheral blood. These receptors originate from a woman in her fifties or sixties who had recovered from COVID-19.

The chain recombines TRBV11-3 with TRBJ2-3; 9 bases match TRBD2. The CDR3 length is 16 residues. With 1 base clipped from V and 4 bases from J, the junction kept 6 bases outside the gene matches. CDR1 and CDR2 (germline): SGHNT, YENEEA. The CDR3 loop reads CASSLGSAGGADTQYF. The CDR3 DNA sequence: TGTGCCAGCAGCTTAGGGTCTGCGGGGGGGGCAGATACGCAGTATTTT.

Of note for this clone: The sample holds other DNA sequences that translate to the same CDR3. The chain is built from TRBV5-1 and TRBJ2-7; 9 bases are a match to TRBD1. In germline, CDR1 is SGHRS, CDR2 YFSETQ. V lost 3 bases, J lost 7 bases, and 11 bases stayed unmatched. This CDR3 region has 15 residues. DNA for the CDR3: TGCGCCAGCAGCTCGGGGGACAGGGAAGGTCAGGAGCAGTACTTC. It is translated as CASSSGDREGQEQYF.

This chain links TRBV9 with TRBJ2-1; D gene unclear. Germline V gene lookup returns CDR1 SGDLS and CDR2 YYNGEE. Trimming stripped 0 bases from V and 4 bases from J, with 8 bases between. The length of the CDR3 is 14 residues. CDR3 amino acids: CASSVDLRYNEQFF. As DNA, the CDR3 is TGTGCCAGCAGCGTAGACCTCAGGTACAATGAGCAGTTCTTC. Looking up the rest from reference TRBV9 and TRBJ2-1 gives the full variable domain: DSGVTQTPKHLITATGQRVTLRCSPRSGDLSVYWYQQSLDQGLQFLIQYYNGEERAKGNILERFSAQQFPDLHSELNLSSLELGDSALYFCASSVDLRYNEQFFGPGTRLTVL.

This clone appeared a few times. The chain carries TRBV9 and TRBJ2-3; a weak D match, TRBD2 (6 bases). CDR3 length: 17 amino acids. Per germline, CDR1 SGDLS and CDR2 YYNGEE. The V and J ends lost 1 base and 2 bases respectively, with 17 bases between them. CDR3 DNA: TGTGCCAGCAGCGTATCCCGGGGGAGCCCTATCACAGATACGCAGTATTTT. Protein product: CASSVSRGSPITDTQYF.

The gene calls are TRBV6-5 and TRBJ1-1, with D uncertain. Per the germline V gene, CDR1 is MNHEY and CDR2 is SVGAGI. This CDR3 spans 14 amino acids. Trimming shortened V by 5 bases and J by 8 bases, and 18 bases separated the two germline ends. In DNA, the CDR3 is TGTGCCAGCAGTAGTTTAGCCGGCCTCCGGGAAGCTTTCTTT. Translating gives CASSSLAGLREAFF.

The V gene is TRBV6-1, the J gene TRBJ1-1; D unclear. Germline V gives CDR1 MNHNS, CDR2 SASEGT. This CDR3 is built from 15 residues. V lost 2 bases, J lost 4 bases, and 14 bases lay in between. The CDR3, as DNA: TGTGCCAGCAGTGAAACCCCCGGGATAGGCACTGAAGCTTTCTTT. Amino acid sequence: CASSETPGIGTEAFF.

The genes are TRBV7-6 and TRBJ2-2; TRBD1 matches at 7 bases. The length of the CDR3 is 17 residues. J lost 1 base, V lost 1 base, and 6 bases had no gene match. Germline CDR1 is SGHVS and CDR2 is FNYEAQ. CDR3 coding DNA: TGTGCCAGCAGCTTAGGAGGGGGCAGTCTGAACACCGGGGAGCTGTTTTTT. Amino acid sequence: CASSLGGGSLNTGELFF.

The chain recombines TRBV2 with TRBJ2-1, with TRBD2 matching over 12 bases. Germline V gene sequence: CDR1 SNHLY, CDR2 FYNNEI. V gave up 4 bases and J gave up 5 bases; unmatched junction bases: 3. The CDR3 loop spans 15 amino acids. The CDR3 spells CASSASSGGDNEQFF. DNA of the CDR3: TGTGCCAGCAGTGCTTCTAGCGGGGGGGACAATGAGCAGTTCTTC. Drawing the rest from reference TRBV2 and TRBJ2-1, the complete variable domain is EPEVTQTPSHQVTQMGQEVILRCVPISNHLYFYWYRQILGQKVEFLVSFYNNEISEKSEIFDDQFSVERPDGSNFTLKIRSTKLEDSAMYFCASSASSGGDNEQFFGPGTRLTVL.